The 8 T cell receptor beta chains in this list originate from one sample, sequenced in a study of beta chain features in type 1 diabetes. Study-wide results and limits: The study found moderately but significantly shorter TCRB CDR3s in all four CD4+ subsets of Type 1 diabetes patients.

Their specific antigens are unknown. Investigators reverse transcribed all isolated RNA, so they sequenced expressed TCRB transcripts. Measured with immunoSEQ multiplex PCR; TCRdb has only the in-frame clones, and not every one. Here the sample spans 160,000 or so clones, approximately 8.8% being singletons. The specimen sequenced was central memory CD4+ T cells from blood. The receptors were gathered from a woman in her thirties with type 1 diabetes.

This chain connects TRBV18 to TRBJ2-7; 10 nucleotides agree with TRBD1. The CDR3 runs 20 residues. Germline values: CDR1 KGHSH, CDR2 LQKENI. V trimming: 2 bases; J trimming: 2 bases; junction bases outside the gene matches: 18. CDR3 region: CASSPTPGQGGGRRAYEQYF. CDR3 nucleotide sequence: TGTGCCAGCTCACCAACTCCCGGACAGGGGGGAGGGAGAAGAGCCTACGAGCAGTACTTC.

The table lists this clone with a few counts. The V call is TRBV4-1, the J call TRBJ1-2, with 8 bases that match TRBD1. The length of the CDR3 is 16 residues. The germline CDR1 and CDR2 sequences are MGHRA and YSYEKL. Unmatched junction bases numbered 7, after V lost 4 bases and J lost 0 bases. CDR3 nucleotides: TGCGCCAGCAGCCGAGAACAGACAGGGGCTAACTATGGCTACACCTTC. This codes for CASSREQTGANYGYTF.

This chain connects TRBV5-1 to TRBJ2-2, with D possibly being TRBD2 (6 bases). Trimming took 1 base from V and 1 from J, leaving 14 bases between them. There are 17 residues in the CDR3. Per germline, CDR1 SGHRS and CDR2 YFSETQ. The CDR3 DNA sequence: TGCGCCAGCAGCTTGTTAGGGACTGCAGGGAACACCGGGGAGCTGTTTTTT. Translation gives CASSLLGTAGNTGELFF.

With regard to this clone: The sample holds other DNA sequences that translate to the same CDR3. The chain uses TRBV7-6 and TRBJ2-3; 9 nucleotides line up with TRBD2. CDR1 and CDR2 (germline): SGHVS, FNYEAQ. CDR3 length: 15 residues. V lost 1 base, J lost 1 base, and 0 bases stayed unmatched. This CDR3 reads CASSLGLAGTDTQYF. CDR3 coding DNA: TGTGCCAGCAGCTTAGGACTAGCGGGCACAGATACGCAGTATTTT.

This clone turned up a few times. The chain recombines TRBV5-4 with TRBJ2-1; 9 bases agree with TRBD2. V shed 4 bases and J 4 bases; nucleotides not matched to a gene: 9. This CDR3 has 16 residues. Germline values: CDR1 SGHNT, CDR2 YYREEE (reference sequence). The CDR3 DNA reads TGTGCCAGCAGCGATTCGGGACTAGCTGGATACAATGAGCAGTTCTTC. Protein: CASSDSGLAGYNEQFF.

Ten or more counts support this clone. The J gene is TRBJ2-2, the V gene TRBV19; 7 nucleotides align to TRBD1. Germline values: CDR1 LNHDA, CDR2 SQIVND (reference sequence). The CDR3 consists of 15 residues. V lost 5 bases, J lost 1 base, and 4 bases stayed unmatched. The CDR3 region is CASSERQGNTGELFF. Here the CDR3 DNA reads TGTGCCAGTAGTGAACGACAGGGGAACACCGGGGAGCTGTTTTTT.

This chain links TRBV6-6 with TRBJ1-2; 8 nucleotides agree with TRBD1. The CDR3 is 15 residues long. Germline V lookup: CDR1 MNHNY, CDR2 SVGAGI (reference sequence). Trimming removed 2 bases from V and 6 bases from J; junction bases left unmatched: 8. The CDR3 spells CASSYDTDRGNGYTF. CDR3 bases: TGTGCCAGCAGTTACGACACCGACAGGGGCAATGGCTACACCTTC.

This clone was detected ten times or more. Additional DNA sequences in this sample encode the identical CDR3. The CDR3 sequence is CASSLSGTQETQYF. CDR3 coding DNA: TGTGCCAGCAGCTTATCCGGGACACAAGAGACCCAGTACTTC. The chain recombines TRBV7-9 with TRBJ2-5; the D gene is possibly TRBD1 (6 bases). This CDR3 is built from 14 residues. Germline V gene lookup returns CDR1 SEHNR and CDR2 FQNEAQ (reference sequence). The V end lost 2 bases, the J end lost 2 bases, and 9 bases lay between the germline ends.